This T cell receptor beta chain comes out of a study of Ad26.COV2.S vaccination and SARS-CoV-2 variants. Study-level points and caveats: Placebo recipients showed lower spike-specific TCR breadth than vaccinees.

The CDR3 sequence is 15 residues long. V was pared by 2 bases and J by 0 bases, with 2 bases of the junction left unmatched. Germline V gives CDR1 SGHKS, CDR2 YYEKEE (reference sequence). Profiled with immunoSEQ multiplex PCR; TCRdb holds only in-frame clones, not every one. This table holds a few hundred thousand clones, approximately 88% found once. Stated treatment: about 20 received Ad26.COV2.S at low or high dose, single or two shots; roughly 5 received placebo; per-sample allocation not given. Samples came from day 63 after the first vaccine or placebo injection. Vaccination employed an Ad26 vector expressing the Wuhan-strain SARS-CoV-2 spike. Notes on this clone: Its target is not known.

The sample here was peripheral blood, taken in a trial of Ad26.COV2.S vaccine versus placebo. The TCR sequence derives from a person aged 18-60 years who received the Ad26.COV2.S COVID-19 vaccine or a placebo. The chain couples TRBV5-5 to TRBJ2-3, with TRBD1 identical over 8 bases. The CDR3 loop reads CASSLQGVSTDTQYF. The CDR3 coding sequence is TGTGCCAGCAGCTTACAGGGGGTGAGCACAGATACGCAGTATTTT.